These T cell receptor beta chains were read from a single sample in a study of blood T cell repertoires in COVID-19. Profiling relied on immunoSEQ multiplex PCR, and the TCRdb table lists in-frame clones only, not all of them. The table has a few hundred thousand clones, around 86% seen once. The sample was PBMCs or T cells enriched from blood (not recorded which). These receptors all come from a woman aged 35 to 49 with acute COVID-19. CDR3s include the opening cysteine and the closing phenylalanine or tryptophan. D genes are given only for firm matches. Not all rows give a size; the values are once, few, many and, for expanded clones, a class.

16	TRBV5-1	-	TRBJ2-1	TRBD2	TGCGCCAGCAGCTTGGGCGCTAGCGGGAGAGGGAATGAGCAGTTCTTC	CASSLGASGRGNEQFF
17	TRBV7-8	-	TRBJ2-3	TRBD2	TGTGCCAGCAGCTTAGGGTTCCAGCGGGGGGGGGCAGATACGCAGTATTTT	CASSLGFQRGGADTQYF
15	TRBV15	-	TRBJ1-6	TRBD1	TGTGCCACCAGCAGGGTGGACAGGGGTCTTTCACCCCTCCACTTT	CATSRVDRGLSPLHF
14	TRBV11-3	-	TRBJ1-1	TRBD1	TGTGCCAGCAGTCGGACGACAGGGGAGTCTGAAGCTTTCTTT	CASSRTTGESEAFF
12	TRBV2	-	TRBJ1-6	TRBD1	TGTGCCAGCAGTGAGCAGGGGGCACCCCTCCACTTT	CASSEQGAPLHF
15	TRBV7-2	-	TRBJ1-1	-	TGTGCCAGCAGCTTAGCGCATACGACTTACACTGAAGCTTTCTTT	CASSLAHTTYTEAFF
15	TRBV28	-	TRBJ2-3	TRBD1	TGTGCCAGCGGAAGCCCGGGACAGGGGGCAGATACGCAGTATTTT	CASGSPGQGADTQYF
15	TRBV18	once	TRBJ2-1	TRBD2	TGTGCCAGCTCATCTACTAGCGGGGCCTACAATGAGCAGTTCTTC	CASSSTSGAYNEQFF
16	TRBV5-4	-	TRBJ1-1	-	TGTGCCAGCAGCTCCCTGGGGGGGTATCGGGACACTGAAGCTTTCTTT	CASSSLGGYRDTEAFF
14	TRBV9	-	TRBJ1-1	-	TGTGCCAGCAGCGTAGCTTCCCTAGACACTGAAGCTTTCTTT	CASSVASLDTEAFF
16	TRBV27	-	TRBJ2-7	-	TGTGCCAGCAGTTTAAACCCCTTGGAGGGCAGGGCCGAGCAGTACTTC	CASSLNPLEGRAEQYF
15	TRBV10-1	-	TRBJ1-1	TRBD1	TGCGCCAGCAGCTTGGACAGGGCCCTGAACACTGAAGCTTTCTTT	CASSLDRALNTEAFF
15	TRBV30	-	TRBJ2-1	TRBD1	TGTGCCTGGAGTGGGGCAGGGGGCTCCTACAATGAGCAGTTCTTC	CAWSGAGGSYNEQFF
14	TRBV6-5	-	TRBJ2-1	-	TGTGCCAGCAAAGAGGGGGGGTCCTACAATGAGCAGTTCTTC	CASKEGGSYNEQFF
14	TRBV11-1	-	TRBJ2-3	-	TGTGCCAGCAGCGAAACTAGAGCAGGCCTTACGCAGTATTTT	CASSETRAGLTQYF
13	TRBV5-1	-	TRBJ1-1	-	TGCGCCAGCAGCTTGGTCAGTAACACTGAAGCTTTCTTT	CASSLVSNTEAFF
16	TRBV15	-	TRBJ1-5	TRBD1	TGTGCCACCAGCAGAGCGGGACAGGGGAGCAATCAGCCCCAGCATTTT	CATSRAGQGSNQPQHF
15	TRBV10-3	-	TRBJ1-2	-	TGTGCCATCAGTGGGTTTGGTCAGAGGAATACTGGCTACACCTTC	CAISGFGQRNTGYTF
14	TRBV5-6	-	TRBJ1-4	TRBD1	TGTGCCAGCAGCACGCGACAGGGGGGTGAAAAACTGTTTTTT	CASSTRQGGEKLFF
14	TRBV5-1	-	TRBJ1-1	TRBD1	TGCGCCAGCAGCTCGGGACAGCCGAACACTGAAGCTTTCTTT	CASSSGQPNTEAFF
12	TRBV3-1/TRBV3-2	once	TRBJ2-3	-	TGTGCCAGCGCCCGTCCGGGTAATACGCAGTATTTT	CASARPGNTQYF
16	TRBV28	once	TRBJ2-1	TRBD2	TGTGCCAGCAGGAAGCCCGTAGCGGGAGAGGGGAATGAGCAGTTCTTC	CASRKPVAGEGNEQFF
13	TRBV29-1	-	TRBJ2-7	-	TGCAGCGCTGGGCCGGGAATAGACTACGAGCAGTACTTC	CSAGPGIDYEQYF
15	TRBV4-3	once	TRBJ1-1	-	TGCGCCAGCAGCCCGGGACACCCTCACGACACTGAAGCTTTCTTT	CASSPGHPHDTEAFF
16	TRBV18	-	TRBJ1-1	-	TGTGCCAGCTCACCCATCGGGGGGCCGCAGAACACTGAAGCTTTCTTT	CASSPIGGPQNTEAFF
15	TRBV7-2	-	TRBJ2-2	TRBD1	TGTGCCACCCGAAAGACAGGGGCGTTCACCGGGGAGCTGTTTTTT	CATRKTGAFTGELFF
14	TRBV28	-	TRBJ2-5	-	TGTGCCAGCAGTTCCCCACAGCCTCAAGAGACCCAGTACTTC	CASSSPQPQETQYF
14	TRBV7-9	-	TRBJ2-2	-	TGTGCCAGCAGCTCCTCACTGAACACCGGGGAGCTGTTTTTT	CASSSSLNTGELFF
13	TRBV10-3	once	TRBJ2-3	TRBD2	TGTGCCGTACTAGCGGGAGGCACAGATACGCAGTATTTT	CAVLAGGTDTQYF
17	TRBV7-3	once	TRBJ2-7	TRBD2	TGTGCCAGCAGCTTAGGGGGCACTAGCGGGAGTTCCTACGAGCAGTACTTC	CASSLGGTSGSSYEQYF
15	TRBV3-1/TRBV3-2	-	TRBJ2-1	TRBD2	TGTGCCAGCAGCCAAGAGAGTTATGGGAGGGATGAGCAGTTCTTC	CASSQESYGRDEQFF
19	TRBV10-3	-	TRBJ2-7	TRBD2	TGTGCCATCAGTGAGTCGACTCTAAGACTAGCGGGTAAAATAGGCGAGCAGTACTTC	CAISESTLRLAGKIGEQYF